This is a list of T cell receptor beta chains from one sample in a study of cytomegalovirus exposure and HLA in healthy donors. The assay was immunoSEQ multiplex PCR, and TCRdb's table has in-frame clones only and misses some. The sample yields 100,000 or so clones, less than 75% seen once. Sequenced: PBMCs. The receptor source for this set is a woman under 40 in good health and CMV-seropositive. The CDR3 runs from the conserved cysteine through the conserved F or W. D genes are given only for firm matches. Only part of the rows carry a size: once, few, many, or a class if the clone is expanded.

15	TRBD1	TRBV5-4	-	TRBJ2-5	CASSLRTGGGETQYF	TGTGCCAGCAGCCTTAGGACAGGGGGCGGAGAGACCCAGTACTTC
12	-	TRBV30	-	TRBJ2-5	CAWTPGSETQYF	TGTGCCTGGACTCCAGGGTCCGAGACCCAGTACTTC
12	-	TRBV7-9	-	TRBJ1-1	CASSLESAGAFF	TGTGCCAGCAGCTTAGAATCCGCGGGAGCTTTCTTT
12	-	TRBV7-9	-	TRBJ2-5	CASSSGLGTQYF	TGTGCCAGCAGCTCAGGGTTAGGGACCCAGTACTTC
17	TRBD1	TRBV27	-	TRBJ1-1	CASSLAGGQGPHTEAFF	TGTGCCAGCAGTTTAGCAGGGGGACAGGGCCCGCACACTGAAGCTTTCTTT
20	TRBD1	TRBV4-3	few	TRBJ1-1	CASSPFSHRTGTGFRTEAFF	TGCGCCAGCAGCCCGTTTTCTCACCGAACCGGGACAGGGTTTCGAACTGAAGCTTTCTTT
15	TRBD2	TRBV7-3	-	TRBJ2-3	CASTPRGGGRDTQYF	TGTGCCAGCACCCCAAGGGGCGGGGGACGGGATACGCAGTATTTT
15	TRBD2	TRBV5-1	-	TRBJ2-3	CASSPAGGLADTQYF	TGCGCCAGCAGCCCAGCGGGGGGGCTGGCAGATACGCAGTATTTT
17	-	TRBV13	few	TRBJ1-2	CASSPPREHKLVYGYTF	TGTGCCAGCAGCCCTCCTCGGGAACACAAGTTAGTTTATGGCTACACCTTC
13	TRBD1	TRBV27	few	TRBJ2-7	CASSTDRGYEQYF	TGTGCCAGCAGCACGGACAGGGGCTACGAGCAGTACTTC
15	-	TRBV7-8	-	TRBJ1-2	CASSSSTAGSYGYTF	TGTGCCAGCAGCTCCTCGACAGCCGGTTCCTATGGCTACACCTTC
12	-	TRBV5-1	-	TRBJ1-1	CASSLAAGEAFF	TGCGCCAGCAGCTTGGCCGCGGGGGAAGCTTTCTTT
17	TRBD1	TRBV28	few	TRBJ1-2	CASSVLGGQGKNYGYTF	TGTGCCAGCAGTGTCTTAGGCGGACAGGGCAAGAACTATGGCTACACCTTC
12	-	TRBV7-9	few	TRBJ1-1	CSSSSGALEAFF	TGTTCCAGCAGCTCGGGAGCCCTTGAAGCTTTCTTT
17	-	TRBV10-2	-	TRBJ1-1	CASSEAGTGRGRSEAFF	TGCGCCAGCAGTGAGGCCGGAACAGGGAGGGGTAGATCTGAAGCTTTCTTT
12	-	TRBV6-5	-	TRBJ1-3	CASSLSGNTIYF	TGTGCCAGCAGTTTATCTGGAAACACCATATATTTT